Below are 29 T cell receptor beta chains sequenced from a single sample in a study of shared clonotypes between healthy human individuals. TCRdb's table, derived via immunoSEQ multiplex PCR, lists solely in-frame clones and lacks some. This sample carries about 680,000 clones, around 90% of them seen once, and the ten largest clones take 24%. Naivety among CD8 cells was defined by CD45RO negativity and positive CCR7 selection, thereby excluding terminally differentiated effector memory CD45RA+ cells. The sequenced material came from naive CD8+ T cells sorted from blood. These receptors all stem from a man between 25 and 39 years old in good health.

The V and J genes are TRBV29-1 and TRBJ1-1, with no clear D. This CDR3 region has 14 residues. Per germline, CDR1 SQVTM and CDR2 ANQGSEA. V dropped 2 bases and J dropped 4 bases, with 14 bases sitting between them. DNA of the CDR3: TGCAGCGTTGAATGGCGGGGAGGCGGCACTGAAGCTTTCTTT. It is translated as CSVEWRGGGTEAFF.

V is TRBV5-1 and J is TRBJ1-1; 7 nucleotides line up with TRBD1. This CDR3 has 16 residues. Germline CDR1 reads SGHRS; CDR2 reads YFSETQ. Trimming removed 2 bases from V and 0 bases from J; junction bases left unmatched: 7. CDR3 DNA sequence: TGCGCCAGCAGCTTAACGACAGGGAGGGTGAACACTGAAGCTTTCTTT. As protein: CASSLTTGRVNTEAFF.

This chain links TRBV9 with TRBJ1-2, with 7 bases matching TRBD1. Per germline, CDR1 SGDLS and CDR2 YYNGEE. This CDR3 spans 17 amino acids. Losses at the gene ends were 3 bases for V and 0 bases for J; bases not matched to a gene: 11. The chain's CDR3 is CASSDRDRQFSNYGYTF. DNA for the CDR3: TGTGCCAGCAGCGACCGGGACAGACAATTTTCTAACTATGGCTACACCTTC.

The rearrangement joins TRBV7-9 to TRBJ2-5, with a tentative D call TRBD1 (5 bases). V lost 5 bases and J lost 1, with 11 bases in between. CDR3 size: 14 residues. Germline lookup yields CDR1 SEHNR and CDR2 FQNEAQ (reference sequence). The CDR3 is CASSPNQGQETQYF. CDR3 nucleotide sequence: TGTGCCAGCAGCCCTAACCAGGGCCAAGAGACCCAGTACTTC.

The gene calls are TRBV7-6 and TRBJ2-7; possibly TRBD1 for D (5 bases). Between the trimmed V and J ends, which lost 2 bases and 3 bases, there was a span of 11 bases. CDR3 length: 14 amino acids. Germline values: CDR1 SGHVS, CDR2 FNYEAQ. The CDR3 DNA is TGTGCCAGCAGCTTATTCGGCAGGGTCTACGAGCAGTACTTC. It is translated as CASSLFGRVYEQYF.

This sequence joins TRBV5-1 and TRBJ2-2, with unresolved D. Per the germline V gene, CDR1 is SGHRS and CDR2 is YFSETQ. V lost 0 bases to trimming and J lost 7 bases, with 13 bases between them. This CDR3 contains 15 residues. The CDR3: CASSLVPGNRGELFF. The CDR3 region has the DNA TGCGCCAGCAGCTTGGTCCCAGGAAACCGCGGGGAGCTGTTTTTT. Combining the CDR3 with reference TRBV5-1 and TRBJ2-2 gives the whole variable domain KAGVTQTPRYLIKTRGQQVTLSCSPISGHRSVSWYQQTPGQGLQFLFEYFSETQRNKGNFPGRFSGRQFSNSRSEMNVSTLELGDSALYLCASSLVPGNRGELFFGEGSRLTVL.

The chain employs TRBV6-6 and TRBJ1-1, with 9 bases that match TRBD1. CDR1 is MNHNY and CDR2 is SVGAGI in the germline V gene (reference sequence). V shed 6 bases, J shed 3 bases, and the junction held 8 bases outside the gene matches. The CDR3 is 15 residues long. The CDR3 loop reads CASRGHRGLDTEAFF. The CDR3 nucleotides are TGTGCCAGCAGAGGTCACAGGGGGCTGGACACTGAAGCTTTCTTT.

This rearrangement joins TRBV7-9 to TRBJ2-1, with TRBD2 matching over 7 bases. The CDR3 is 15 amino acids. Looked up from germline, CDR1 is SEHNR and CDR2 is FQNEAQ (reference sequence). Trimming removed 5 bases from V and 3 bases from J; junction bases left unmatched: 7. CDR3 sequence (DNA): TGTGCCAGCAGCCCAGACCGGGACTACTACAATGAGCAGTTCTTC. The encoded protein is CASSPDRDYYNEQFF.

On this clone: The junction and the germline gene differ at one end; a read error may be behind it. The chain joins TRBV7-6 to TRBJ2-2; 8 bases are a match to TRBD2. CDR1 and CDR2 from the germline V gene are SGHVS and FNYEAQ. The CDR3 sequence is 14 residues long. CDR3 amino acids: CASSLAGNTGELFF. As DNA, the CDR3 is TGTGCCAGCAGCCTAGCGGGGAACACCGGGGAGCTGTTTTTT.

This clone was seen once. V and J are TRBV4-3 and TRBJ1-1; 7 nucleotides match TRBD1. V lost 0 bases, J lost 4 bases, and 8 bases stayed unmatched. The CDR3 length is 16 residues. Germline CDR1 and CDR2: LGHNA and YSLEER. CDR3 bases: TGCGCCAGCAGCCAAGATCGTAGGGGGCAGAGCACTGAAGCTTTCTTT. It translates to CASSQDRRGQSTEAFF.

The chain has TRBV14 and TRBJ1-3; 7 bases fit TRBD1. There are 16 residues in the CDR3. V shed 4 bases, J shed 0 bases, and the junction held 6 bases outside the gene matches. Germline V gives CDR1 SGHDN, CDR2 FVKESK. The CDR3 sequence is CASSLNTGDSGNTIYF. In DNA form, the CDR3 reads TGTGCCAGCAGCCTTAACACAGGGGACTCTGGAAACACCATATATTTT.

The V call is TRBV19, the J call TRBJ2-7, with 8 nucleotides matching TRBD1. CDR3 size: 15 residues. V shed 6 bases and J 3 bases; nucleotides not matched to a gene: 10. The germline gives CDR1 LNHDA, CDR2 SQIVND (reference sequence). CDR3 region: CASSNRGEPYYEQYF. The CDR3 DNA follows: TGTGCCAGTAGCAACAGGGGGGAGCCTTACTACGAGCAGTACTTC.

The chain couples TRBV28 to TRBJ2-1; D remains unclear. The germline CDR1 and CDR2 sequences are MDHEN and SYDVKM. Trimming took 6 bases from V and 8 from J, leaving 14 bases between them. This CDR3 region has 13 residues. CDR3 DNA sequence: TGTGCCAGCAGAGTAGGGATGAGCTATGAGCAGTTCTTC. Translated: CASRVGMSYEQFF.

The CDR3 coding sequence is TGTGCCAGCAGCACTCAGGGGATCTACGAGCAGTACTTC. Its translation is CASSTQGIYEQYF. V gene TRBV5-6 combines with J gene TRBJ2-7, with TRBD1 as a possible D gene (6 bases). Germline CDR1 reads SGHDT; CDR2 reads YYEEEE. This CDR3 is 13 amino acids long. V lost 4 bases, J lost 3 bases, and 11 bases lay in between.

Details on this clone: At the DNA level, this CDR3 is encoded by other sequences in the same sample as well. The V call is TRBV27, the J call TRBJ2-7; D remains ambiguous. This CDR3 has 12 residues. The germline CDR1 and CDR2 sequences are MNHEY and SMNVEV (reference sequence). Trimming cost V 8 bases and J 2 bases, with 10 bases left between them. CDR3: CASGETAYEQYF. The CDR3 coding sequence is TGTGCCAGCGGGGAAACAGCCTACGAGCAGTACTTC.

V is TRBV7-9 and J is TRBJ2-7; D could derive from TRBD1 or TRBD2 (5 bases each). In germline, CDR1 is SEHNR, CDR2 FQNEAQ (reference sequence). Trimming removed 2 bases from V and 6 bases from J, with 26 bases in between. The CDR3 is 18 residues long. The CDR3 DNA reads as TGTGCCAGCAGCTTACACGACAGCCGGGACGGTGGTTTGTTCGAGCAGTACTTC. This gives the protein CASSLHDSRDGGLFEQYF.

The V call is TRBV4-1, the J call TRBJ2-2; no definite D call. V lost 4 bases to trimming and J lost 0 bases, with 6 bases between them. The CDR3 has 14 residues. From germline, CDR1 is MGHRA and CDR2 YSYEKL. DNA for the CDR3: TGCGCCAGCAGCCCAGGACCGAACACCGGGGAGCTGTTTTTT. This sequence encodes CASSPGPNTGELFF.

This chain uses TRBV5-5 with TRBJ2-6; the D gene is possibly TRBD1 (5 bases). The germline gives CDR1 SGHKS, CDR2 YYEKEE (reference sequence). V was shortened by 2 bases and J by 3 bases, with 9 bases between the two germline ends. The CDR3 is 15 residues long. Here the CDR3 reads CASSFLGVGANVLTF. In nucleotides, the CDR3 is TGTGCCAGCAGCTTTTTAGGGGTTGGGGCCAACGTCCTGACTTTC.

The chain carries TRBV5-1 and TRBJ2-3; 10 nucleotides line up with TRBD2. Germline values: CDR1 SGHRS, CDR2 YFSETQ. V gave up 4 bases and J gave up 2 bases; unmatched junction bases: 7. The CDR3 length is 16 residues. The DNA for the CDR3 is TGCGCCAGCAGCCCCCTGACTAGCGGGTACACAGATACGCAGTATTTT. Translating it yields CASSPLTSGYTDTQYF.

The V gene is TRBV9, the J gene TRBJ2-3; 8 bases fit TRBD2. The germline V gene has CDR1 SGDLS and CDR2 YYNGEE. The CDR3 totals 15 residues. V was clipped by 1 base and J by 4 bases; unmatched bases: 5. CDR3 nucleotide sequence: TGTGCCAGCAGCGTAAGCGGGAGATTCTCAGATACGCAGTATTTT. Protein sequence: CASSVSGRFSDTQYF.

As for this clone: The sample carries other DNA sequences with the same CDR3. The rearrangement links TRBV5-1 to TRBJ2-1; D call uncertain. CDR1 and CDR2 from the germline V gene are SGHRS and YFSETQ. The CDR3 has 13 amino acids. Trimming shortened V by 2 bases and J by 0 bases, and 3 bases separated the two germline ends. In nucleotides, the CDR3 is TGCGCCAGCAGCTTCGACTCCTACAATGAGCAGTTCTTC. Its translation is CASSFDSYNEQFF.

This chain joins TRBV11-2 and TRBJ2-7, with 8 bases matching TRBD2. The CDR3 loop spans 12 amino acids. After removal of 5 bases from V and 3 bases from J, the junction contained 0 bases not matched to a gene. Germline V gives CDR1 SGHAT, CDR2 FQNNGV. The CDR3 protein is CASSSGGYEQYF. The DNA for the CDR3 is TGTGCCAGCAGCAGCGGGGGCTACGAGCAGTACTTC.

CDR3 DNA sequence: TGTGCCAGTAGTACTGGACAGGGTGTAGATGAGCAGTTCTTC. This codes for CASSTGQGVDEQFF. V is TRBV19 and J is TRBJ2-1; 8 bases map to TRBD1. V shed 4 bases, J shed 8 bases, and the junction held 7 bases outside the gene matches. The CDR3 is 14 amino acids. Germline V gene lookup returns CDR1 LNHDA and CDR2 SQIVND (reference sequence).

The chain couples TRBV6-6 to TRBJ2-1; the D gene is possibly TRBD2 (5 bases). CDR1 and CDR2 (germline): MNHNY, SVGAGI (reference sequence). The CDR3 extends over 14 amino acids. The V end lost 6 bases, the J end lost 2 bases, and 11 bases lay between the germline ends. In DNA, the CDR3 is TGTGCCAGCAGGGACGGGAAGACCTACAATGAGCAGTTCTTC. It codes for CASRDGKTYNEQFF.

A single count supports this clone. The V call is TRBV5-4, the J call TRBJ2-1; D ambiguous. CDR3 length equals 12 residues. V dropped 3 bases and J dropped 4 bases, with 5 bases sitting between them. The germline CDR1 and CDR2 sequences are SGHNT and YYREEE (reference sequence). The CDR3, as DNA: TGTGCCAGCAGCTCATATTACAATGAGCAGTTCTTC. Protein sequence: CASSSYYNEQFF.

The J gene is TRBJ2-3, the V gene TRBV5-1; 8 bases agree with TRBD2. This CDR3 contains 20 residues. Trimming cost V 3 bases and J 2 bases; bases outside gene matches: 20. Germline loops: CDR1 SGHRS, CDR2 YFSETQ. CDR3 bases: TGCGCCAGCAGCTGGGGTCCTTCCAAGACTAGCGCACCCCTCACAGATACGCAGTATTTT. Residues: CASSWGPSKTSAPLTDTQYF.

The V gene is TRBV9, the J gene TRBJ2-3; possible D gene TRBD2, 6 bases. There are 15 residues in the CDR3. CDR1 SGDLS and CDR2 YYNGEE come from the germline V gene. V shed 3 bases and J shed 4 bases, with 15 bases lying between them. CDR3 DNA: TGTGCCAGCAGCGCGTGGGACTTCACATCAGATACGCAGTATTTT. It translates to CASSAWDFTSDTQYF. Full variable domain (outside the CDR3, taken from reference TRBV9 and TRBJ2-3): DSGVTQTPKHLITATGQRVTLRCSPRSGDLSVYWYQQSLDQGLQFLIQYYNGEERAKGNILERFSAQQFPDLHSELNLSSLELGDSALYFCASSAWDFTSDTQYFGPGTRLTVL.

The chain couples TRBV7-2 to TRBJ2-3, with 7 bases fitting TRBD2. From germline, CDR1 is SGHTA and CDR2 FQGNSA. CDR3 length: 15 amino acids. After removal of 5 bases from V and 6 bases from J, the junction contained 11 bases not matched to a gene. Here the CDR3 DNA reads TGTGCCAGCAGCCTCCGGGAGGTCGGGAGGGATACGCAGTATTTT. Translation: CASSLREVGRDTQYF. Looking up the rest from reference TRBV7-2 and TRBJ2-3 gives the full variable domain: GAGVSQSPSNKVTEKGKDVELRCDPISGHTALYWYRQSLGQGLEFLIYFQGNSAPDKSGLPSDRFSAERTGGSVSTLTIQRTQQEDSAVYLCASSLREVGRDTQYFGPGTRLTVL.

This clone came up once. The chain joins TRBV27 to TRBJ2-1, with TRBD1 matching 8 bases. The CDR3 has 14 residues. Germline trimming cut 5 bases from V and 2 bases from J; bases unmatched to any gene: 2. Per germline, CDR1 MNHEY and CDR2 SMNVEV (reference sequence). CDR3 region: CASSLGQAYNEQFF. CDR3 nucleotide sequence: TGTGCCAGCAGTCTGGGACAGGCCTACAATGAGCAGTTCTTC.